This TCR beta chain came from a study of regulatory T cells in long-lasting Graves disease. The study's findings and limits: Clonotypes that were public and shared totalled 2,500 to 3,000 in persistent patients versus 900 to 1,000 in new patients. Persistent Graves' patients showed less TCR diversity than newly diagnosed patients showed.

HTBI primers from iRepertoire and Arm-PCR of CDR3 regions yielded the TCR beta libraries. TCRdb fed the multiplex PCR reads into MiXCR, producing one record per CDR3 protein. The table records approximately 400,000 distinct CDR3 sequences, 23% of them present only once. This clonotype was recorded many times. Its antigen is unidentified. Time point given: persistent/refractory GD, antithyroid drugs over 5 years with positive TRAb. With RNA extracted from PBMCs as input, the TCR library was made. The sample was peripheral blood mononuclear cells (PBMCs), taken when the disease was refractory, from a patient treated with antithyroid drugs. The source of this sequence is a female donor with Graves disease.

CDR3 sequence: CASSSTPGSGGYEQYF. CDR3 nucleotides: TGTGCCAGCAGCTCTACCCCGGGTTCCGGGGGATACGAGCAGTACTTC. J is TRBJ2-7 and V is TRBV7-9; TRBD2 is a possible D gene (6 bases). The germline V and J ends were trimmed by 4 bases and 4 bases, with 20 bases remaining between them. The CDR3 loop spans 16 amino acids. The germline CDR1 and CDR2 sequences are SEHNR and FQNEAQ (reference sequence).